What follows describes a single T cell receptor (beta chain). What it binds is unknown. The CD45RO-CCR7+CD27+CD95- phenotype denoted naive CD8+ T cells. These data are taken from a study of CXCR3-negative and CXCR3-positive naive CD8 T cells. The libraries of TRB cDNA were prepared using 5' RACE with UMI labels. After re-calling the 5' RACE reads, TCRdb lists one entry per CDR3 protein, DNA absent. The sample table sets out 85,000 to 90,000 distinct CDR3 sequences. Overall study results and limits: TRB CDR3 properties served as the basis for inferring TCR strength, and surface CD5 was comparable between naive subsets. The TRBV-TRBJ usage of naive CXCR3-negative and CXCR3-positive cells was similar, but that of memory cells differed. Diversity ran similarly high across both naive subsets but far lower in memory CD8+ cells. CXCR3-expressing naive cells carried TRB CDR3s more hydrophobic than those of CXCR3-negative naive cells.

The TCR comes from a human donor in good health. Some clones in this sample may be carry-over from other donors' samples. Source material: naive CXCR3+ CD8+ T cells from blood. Subset of the sample: CD45RO-CCR7+CD27+CD95- naive CD8+ T cells expressing CXCR3 (TNR3+).

CDR3 sequence reads: CASQGTLYEQYF. This chain joins TRBV2 and TRBJ2-7; TCRdb picks TRBD1, but there is no DNA to check that call. The CDR3 totals 12 residues. Germline lookup yields CDR1 SNHLY and CDR2 FYNNEI.